Detailed here is one T cell receptor (beta chain). The sample is drawn from a study of blood T cells in healthy people across ages. For the second PCR, which ran for about 7 to 11 cycles, a sample-barcoded 5' primer and a J-beta primer mix were used. TCRdb fed the 5' RACE reads into MiXCR, producing one record per CDR3 protein. Found here are some 1,800,000 distinct CDR3 sequences, roughly two fifths of them singletons; the top ten hold around 23%. The clonotype was recovered from a human donor in good health. The sequencing input was blood.

CDR3 sequence reads: CASSPGTPTEKLFF. In nucleotides, the CDR3 is TGTGCCAGCAGCCCCGGGACGCCGACTGAAAAACTGTTTTTT. This chain links TRBV7-9 with TRBJ1-4, with D perhaps TRBD1 (5 bases). Germline V gives CDR1 SEHNR, CDR2 FQNEAQ (reference sequence). Trimming pared 5 bases from V and 7 bases from J, leaving 14 bases between. The length of the CDR3 is 14 residues.